The entry below describes one T cell receptor (beta chain). What it binds is not known. The germline gene is not matched at one end of the junction; a read error may be the cause. Amplification started from genomic DNA. Multiplex PCR with 30 forward and 13 reverse primers amplified the TCR beta CDR3. MiXCR, applied by TCRdb to the multiplex PCR reads, yields one record per CDR3 protein. Found here are under 300,000 distinct CDR3 sequences, roughly 48% of them singletons; the top ten hold approximately 15%. The CDR3 contains 14 residues. Germline V gene data show CDR1 as SGHDN and CDR2 as FVKESK. This entry is derived from a study of type 1 and type 2 diabetes patients. Study outcomes and limitations: Type 2 diabetes and control samples shared highly correlated V and J usage, averaging around 0.97. Unmatched age and gender across groups might bias interpretation. In CD4+ and CD8+ T cells, type 2 diabetes diversity exceeded type 1.

This chain links TRBV14 with TRBJ1-4; D is perhaps TRBD1 (6 bases). The source is a man between 18 and 29 years old with type 2 diabetes. The sequencing sample was made of peripheral blood mononuclear cells (PBMCs). The CDR3 bases are TGTGCCAGCAGCCTCGGGACAAATAGTGAAAAACTGCTTTTT. It translates to CASSLGTNSEKLLF. The full variable domain, in which reference TRBV14 and TRBJ1-4 provide the parts outside the CDR3, is EAGVTQFPSHSVIEKGQTVTLRCDPISGHDNLYWYRRVMGKEIKFLLHFVKESKQDESGMPNNRFLAERTGGTYSTLKVQPAELEDSGVYFCASSLGTNSEKLLFGSGTQLSVL.